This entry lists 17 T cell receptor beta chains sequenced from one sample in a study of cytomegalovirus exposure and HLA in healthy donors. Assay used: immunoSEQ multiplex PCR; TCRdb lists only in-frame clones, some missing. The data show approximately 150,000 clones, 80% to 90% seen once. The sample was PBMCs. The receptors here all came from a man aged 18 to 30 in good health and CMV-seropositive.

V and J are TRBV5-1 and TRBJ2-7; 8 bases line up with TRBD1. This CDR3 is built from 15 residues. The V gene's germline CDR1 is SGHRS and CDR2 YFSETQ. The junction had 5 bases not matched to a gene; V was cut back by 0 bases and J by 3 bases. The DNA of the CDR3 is TGCGCCAGCAGCTTGGCTATGGACAGGGACTACGAGCAGTACTTC. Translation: CASSLAMDRDYEQYF.

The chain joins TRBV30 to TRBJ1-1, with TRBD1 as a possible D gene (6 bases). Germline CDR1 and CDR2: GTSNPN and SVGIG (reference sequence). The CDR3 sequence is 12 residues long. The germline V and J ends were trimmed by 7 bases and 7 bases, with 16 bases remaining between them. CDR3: CALQGLLGEAFF. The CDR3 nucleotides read TGTGCCTTACAGGGTTTACTCGGTGAAGCTTTCTTT.

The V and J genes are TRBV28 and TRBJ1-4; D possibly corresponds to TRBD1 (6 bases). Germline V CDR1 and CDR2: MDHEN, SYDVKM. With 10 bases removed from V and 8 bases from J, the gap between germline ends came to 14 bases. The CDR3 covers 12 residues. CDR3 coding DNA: TGTGCCATCGCGACAGGCCAAGAAAAACTGTTTTTT. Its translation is CAIATGQEKLFF.

CDR3 in amino acids: CASSEHGGGYEQYF. Here the CDR3 DNA reads TGCGCCAGCAGCGAGCACGGGGGTGGGTACGAGCAGTACTTC. The chain joins TRBV5-1 to TRBJ2-7; D is possibly TRBD2 (6 bases). Trimming removed 4 bases from V and 4 bases from J, with 15 bases in between. The germline CDR1 and CDR2 sequences are SGHRS and YFSETQ. The CDR3 has 14 residues.

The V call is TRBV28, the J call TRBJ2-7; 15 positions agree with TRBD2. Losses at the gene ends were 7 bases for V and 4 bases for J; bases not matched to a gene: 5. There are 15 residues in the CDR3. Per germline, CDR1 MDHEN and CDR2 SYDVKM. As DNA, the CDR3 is TGTGCCAGCACTCCAGGACTAGCGGGAGGGTACGAGCAGTACTTC. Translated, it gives CASTPGLAGGYEQYF.

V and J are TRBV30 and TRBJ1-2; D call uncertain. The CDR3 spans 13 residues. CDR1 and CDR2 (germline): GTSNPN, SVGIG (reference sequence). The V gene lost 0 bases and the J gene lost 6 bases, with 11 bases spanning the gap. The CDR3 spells CAWSVLITNGYTF. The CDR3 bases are TGTGCCTGGAGTGTACTGATCACCAATGGCTACACCTTC.

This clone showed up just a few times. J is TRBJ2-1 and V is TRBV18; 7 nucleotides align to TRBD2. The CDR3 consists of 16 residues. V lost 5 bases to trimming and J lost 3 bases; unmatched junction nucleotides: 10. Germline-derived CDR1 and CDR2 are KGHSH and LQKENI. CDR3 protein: CASSGQAGTSYNEQFF. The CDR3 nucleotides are TGTGCCAGCTCAGGACAAGCGGGGACGAGCTACAATGAGCAGTTCTTC.

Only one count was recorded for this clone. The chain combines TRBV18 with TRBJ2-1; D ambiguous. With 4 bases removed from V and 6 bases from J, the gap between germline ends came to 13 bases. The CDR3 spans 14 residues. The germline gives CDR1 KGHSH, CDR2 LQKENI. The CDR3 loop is CASSRVGGRNEQFF. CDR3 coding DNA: TGTGCCAGCTCACGCGTGGGTGGGCGCAATGAGCAGTTCTTC. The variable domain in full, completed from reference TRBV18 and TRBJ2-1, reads NAGVMQNPRHLVRRRGQEARLRCSPMKGHSHVYWYRQLPEEGLKFMVYLQKENIIDESGMPKERFSAEFPKEGPSILRIQQVVRGDSAAYFCASSRVGGRNEQFFGPGTRLTVL.

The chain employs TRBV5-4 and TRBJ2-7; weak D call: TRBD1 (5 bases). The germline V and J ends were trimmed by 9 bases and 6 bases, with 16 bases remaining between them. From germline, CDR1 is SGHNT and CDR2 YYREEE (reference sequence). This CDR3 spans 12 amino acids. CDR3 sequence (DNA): TGTGCCATCCCAGGGCGTGGTGGCGAGCAGTACTTC. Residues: CAIPGRGGEQYF.

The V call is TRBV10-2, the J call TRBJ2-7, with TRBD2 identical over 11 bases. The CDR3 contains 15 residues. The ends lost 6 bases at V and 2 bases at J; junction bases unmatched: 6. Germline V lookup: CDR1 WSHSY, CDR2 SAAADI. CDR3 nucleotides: TGCGCCAGCAGAGAACTAGCGGGGGCTGCCTACGAGCAGTACTTC. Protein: CASRELAGAAYEQYF.

The CDR3: CASSLGGGTGAYGYTF. Here the CDR3 DNA reads TGTGCCAGCAGCTTAGGCGGAGGGACAGGAGCATATGGCTACACCTTC. This chain uses TRBV13 with TRBJ1-2; 8 bases are shared with TRBD1. The CDR3 totals 16 residues. J lost 5 bases, V lost 0 bases, and 8 bases had no gene match. Germline CDR1 PRHDT, CDR2 FYEKMQ (reference sequence).

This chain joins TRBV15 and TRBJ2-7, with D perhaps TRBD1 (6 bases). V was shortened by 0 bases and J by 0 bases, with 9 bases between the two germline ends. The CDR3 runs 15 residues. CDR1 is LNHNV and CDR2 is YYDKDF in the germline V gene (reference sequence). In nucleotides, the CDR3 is TGTGCCACCAGCAGAGATAGGGGGAGCTCCTACGAGCAGTACTTC. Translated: CATSRDRGSSYEQYF.

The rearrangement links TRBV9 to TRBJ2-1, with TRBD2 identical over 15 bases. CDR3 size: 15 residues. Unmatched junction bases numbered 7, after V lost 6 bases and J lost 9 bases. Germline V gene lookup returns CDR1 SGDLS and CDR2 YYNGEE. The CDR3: CASNGLAGGPGEQFF. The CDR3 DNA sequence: TGTGCCAGCAATGGACTAGCGGGAGGGCCAGGTGAGCAGTTCTTC.

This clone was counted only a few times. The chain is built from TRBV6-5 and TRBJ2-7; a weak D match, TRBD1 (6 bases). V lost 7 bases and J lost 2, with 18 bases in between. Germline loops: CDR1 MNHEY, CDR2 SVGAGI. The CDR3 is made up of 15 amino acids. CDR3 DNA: TGTGCCAGCACCTTGAATGGGGGCTCGGCCTACGAGCAGTACTTC. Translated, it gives CASTLNGGSAYEQYF.

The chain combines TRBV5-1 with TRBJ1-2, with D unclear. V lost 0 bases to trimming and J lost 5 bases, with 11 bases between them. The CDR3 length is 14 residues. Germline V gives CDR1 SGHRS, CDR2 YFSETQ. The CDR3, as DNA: TGCGCCAGCAGCTTGGGAGGGAGCCTTTATGGCTACACCTTC. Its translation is CASSLGGSLYGYTF. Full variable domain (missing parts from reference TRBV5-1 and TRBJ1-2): KAGVTQTPRYLIKTRGQQVTLSCSPISGHRSVSWYQQTPGQGLQFLFEYFSETQRNKGNFPGRFSGRQFSNSRSEMNVSTLELGDSALYLCASSLGGSLYGYTFGSGTRLTVV.

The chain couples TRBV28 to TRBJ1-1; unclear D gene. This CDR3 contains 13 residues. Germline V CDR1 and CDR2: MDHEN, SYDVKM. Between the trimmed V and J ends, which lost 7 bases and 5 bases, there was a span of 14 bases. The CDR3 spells CASNVRGWTEAFF. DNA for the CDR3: TGTGCCAGCAACGTAAGAGGTTGGACTGAAGCTTTCTTT.

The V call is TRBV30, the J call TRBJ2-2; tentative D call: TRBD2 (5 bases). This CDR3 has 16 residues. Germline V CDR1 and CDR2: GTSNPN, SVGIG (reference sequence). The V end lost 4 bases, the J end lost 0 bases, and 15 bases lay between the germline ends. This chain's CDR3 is CAWKPLKGANTGELFF. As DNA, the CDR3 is TGTGCCTGGAAACCCCTTAAGGGAGCGAACACCGGGGAGCTGTTTTTT.